A single sample gave rise to the 8 T cell receptor beta chains below, sequenced in a study of regulatory and conventional T cells in breast cancer. Each CDR3 protein is one row after TCRdb ran MiXCR on the PCR reads. The sample records 15,000 to 20,000 distinct CDR3 sequences, more than 30% being singletons. Sample: conventional T cells from blood. The receptor set was obtained from a female donor in good health.

The sample holds a few counts of this clonotype. One junction end disagrees with the germline gene, perhaps due to a read error. V usage is TRBV4-3 and J usage is TRBJ2-5, with D possibly matching TRBD2 (5 bases). The CDR3 covers 14 residues. The germline V gene has CDR1 LGHNA and CDR2 YSLEER. The CDR3 nucleotides are TGCACCAGCAGCCAAGACTACAAACAAGAGACCCAGTACTTC. This sequence encodes CTSSQDYKQETQYF.

Regarding this clonotype: A much larger clone lies one base from this, so it may be a read error. The rearrangement uses TRBV2 and TRBJ1-1, with D possibly matching TRBD1 (6 bases). CDR1 and CDR2 (germline): SNHLY, FYNNEI. The length of the CDR3 is 17 residues. CDR3 loop: CASSYLYRGASNIEAFF. In DNA, the CDR3 is TGTGCCAGCAGTTACCTCTACCGGGGGGCATCGAACATTGAAGCTTTCTTT.

A single count supports this clonotype. The junction differs from germline at one of its ends, possibly a read error. The chain has TRBV6-1 and TRBJ2-5; D gene unclear. The CDR3 consists of 12 residues. From germline, CDR1 is MNHNS and CDR2 SASEGT. CDR3 sequence: CASSANQETQCF. In DNA form, the CDR3 reads TGTGCCAGCAGTGCAAACCAAGAGACCCAGTGCTTC.

The chain employs TRBV2 and TRBJ1-1; weak D call: TRBD1 (5 bases). Trimming took 5 bases from V and 5 from J, leaving 18 bases between them. CDR1 SNHLY and CDR2 FYNNEI come from the germline V gene. The CDR3 is 15 residues long. The CDR3, as DNA: TGTGCCAGCAGTTTCCGTCAAGGGGTCGAAACTGAAGCTTTCTTT. It translates to CASSFRQGVETEAFF. Together with reference TRBV2 and TRBJ1-1, the CDR3 gives the full variable domain: EPEVTQTPSHQVTQMGQEVILRCVPISNHLYFYWYRQILGQKVEFLVSFYNNEISEKSEIFDDQFSVERPDGSNFTLKIRSTKLEDSAMYFCASSFRQGVETEAFFGQGTRLTVV.

The chain links TRBV18 to TRBJ1-2, with 10 bases lining up with TRBD1. The CDR3 contains 15 residues. Germline V gene data show CDR1 as KGHSH and CDR2 as LQKENI. V trimming: 0 bases; J trimming: 8 bases; junction bases outside the gene matches: 6. In DNA form, the CDR3 reads TGTGCCAGCTCACCACCCGGGACAGGGGAGAGAGGCTACACCTTC. This codes for CASSPPGTGERGYTF.

This clonotype was observed once. The chain combines TRBV7-2 with TRBJ1-2; 7 nucleotides agree with TRBD1. Trimming removed 4 bases from V and 4 bases from J; junction bases left unmatched: 6. Germline CDR1 SGHTA, CDR2 FQGNSA. The CDR3 contains 14 residues. DNA for the CDR3: TGTGCCAGCAGCTCAGGGGGGACAGCCTATGGCTACACCTTC. Residues: CASSSGGTAYGYTF.

The gene calls are TRBV7-2 and TRBJ1-6; tentatively, D is TRBD1 (5 bases). Germline V gene sequence: CDR1 SGHTA, CDR2 FQGNSA. V was trimmed by 5 bases and J by 8 bases, leaving 19 bases between them. The CDR3 runs 16 residues. Written as DNA, the CDR3 is TGTGCCAGCAGCCGGGACTGGCTCATAGTCGATTCACCCCTCCACTTT. It translates to CASSRDWLIVDSPLHF.

This clonotype showed up just a few times. The chain combines TRBV2 with TRBJ2-1, with 11 bases fitting TRBD2. V lost 6 bases, J lost 9 bases, and 7 bases stayed unmatched. Germline V lookup: CDR1 SNHLY, CDR2 FYNNEI. The CDR3 extends over 14 amino acids. The chain's CDR3 is CASSTSGRMGEQFF. The CDR3 bases are TGTGCCAGCAGCACTAGCGGGAGAATGGGTGAGCAGTTCTTC.